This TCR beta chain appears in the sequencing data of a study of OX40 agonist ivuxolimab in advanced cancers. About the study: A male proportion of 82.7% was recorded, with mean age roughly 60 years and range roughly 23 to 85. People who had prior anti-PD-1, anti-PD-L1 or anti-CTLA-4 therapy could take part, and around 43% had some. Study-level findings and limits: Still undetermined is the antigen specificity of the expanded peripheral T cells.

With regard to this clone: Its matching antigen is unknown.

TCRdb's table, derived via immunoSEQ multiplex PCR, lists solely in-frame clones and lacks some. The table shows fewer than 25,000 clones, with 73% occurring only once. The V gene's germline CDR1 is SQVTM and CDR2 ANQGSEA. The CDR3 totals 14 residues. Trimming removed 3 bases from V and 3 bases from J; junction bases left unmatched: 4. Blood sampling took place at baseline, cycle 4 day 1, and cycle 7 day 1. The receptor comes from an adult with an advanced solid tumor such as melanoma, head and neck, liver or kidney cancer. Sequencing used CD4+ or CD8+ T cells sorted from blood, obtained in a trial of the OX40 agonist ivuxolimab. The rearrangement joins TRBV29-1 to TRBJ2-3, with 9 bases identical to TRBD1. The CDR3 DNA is TGCAGCGTTGAGAGGACAGGGGTTACAGATACGCAGTATTTT. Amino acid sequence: CSVERTGVTDTQYF.